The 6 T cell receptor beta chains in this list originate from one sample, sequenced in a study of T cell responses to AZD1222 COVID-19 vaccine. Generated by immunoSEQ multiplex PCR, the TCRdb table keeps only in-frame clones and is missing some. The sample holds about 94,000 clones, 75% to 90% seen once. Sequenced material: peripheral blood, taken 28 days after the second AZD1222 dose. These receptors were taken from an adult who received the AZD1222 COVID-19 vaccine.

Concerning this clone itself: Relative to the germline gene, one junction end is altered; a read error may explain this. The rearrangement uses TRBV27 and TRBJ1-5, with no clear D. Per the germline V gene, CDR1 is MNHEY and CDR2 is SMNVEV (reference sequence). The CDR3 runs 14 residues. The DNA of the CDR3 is TGTGCCAGCAGGCAAGGCCCTACATATCACCCCCAGCATTTT. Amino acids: CASRQGPTYHPQHF.

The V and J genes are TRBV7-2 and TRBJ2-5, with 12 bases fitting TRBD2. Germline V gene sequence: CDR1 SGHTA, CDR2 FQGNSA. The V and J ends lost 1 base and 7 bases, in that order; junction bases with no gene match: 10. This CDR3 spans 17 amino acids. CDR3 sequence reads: CASSLGLAGGHQGTQYF. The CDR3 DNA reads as TGTGCCAGCAGCTTAGGGCTAGCGGGAGGGCATCAGGGGACCCAGTACTTC.

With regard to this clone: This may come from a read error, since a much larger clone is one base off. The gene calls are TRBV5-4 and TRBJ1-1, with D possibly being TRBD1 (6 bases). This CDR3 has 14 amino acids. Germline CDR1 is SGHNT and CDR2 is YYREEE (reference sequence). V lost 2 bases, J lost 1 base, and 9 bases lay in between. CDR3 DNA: TGTGCCAGCAGCTTTCAGGGGAAGAACACTGAAGCTTTCTTT. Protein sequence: CASSFQGKNTEAFF.

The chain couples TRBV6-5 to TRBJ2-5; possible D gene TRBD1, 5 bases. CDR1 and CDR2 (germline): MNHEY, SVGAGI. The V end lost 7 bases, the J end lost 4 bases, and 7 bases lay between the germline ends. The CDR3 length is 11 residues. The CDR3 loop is CASTRGETQYF. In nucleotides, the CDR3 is TGTGCCAGCACAAGGGGAGAGACCCAGTACTTC.

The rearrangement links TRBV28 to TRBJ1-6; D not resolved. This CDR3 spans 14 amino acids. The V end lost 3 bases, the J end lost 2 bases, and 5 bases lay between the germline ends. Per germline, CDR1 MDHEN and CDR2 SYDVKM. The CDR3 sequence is CASSLAAYNSPLHF. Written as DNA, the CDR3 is TGTGCCAGCAGTTTGGCCGCCTATAATTCACCCCTCCACTTT.

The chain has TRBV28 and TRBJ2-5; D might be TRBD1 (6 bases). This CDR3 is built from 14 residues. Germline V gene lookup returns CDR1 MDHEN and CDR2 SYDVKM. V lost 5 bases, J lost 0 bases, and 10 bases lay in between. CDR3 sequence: CASSIQGYQETQYF. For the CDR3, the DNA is TGTGCCAGCAGTATTCAGGGGTACCAAGAGACCCAGTACTTC.